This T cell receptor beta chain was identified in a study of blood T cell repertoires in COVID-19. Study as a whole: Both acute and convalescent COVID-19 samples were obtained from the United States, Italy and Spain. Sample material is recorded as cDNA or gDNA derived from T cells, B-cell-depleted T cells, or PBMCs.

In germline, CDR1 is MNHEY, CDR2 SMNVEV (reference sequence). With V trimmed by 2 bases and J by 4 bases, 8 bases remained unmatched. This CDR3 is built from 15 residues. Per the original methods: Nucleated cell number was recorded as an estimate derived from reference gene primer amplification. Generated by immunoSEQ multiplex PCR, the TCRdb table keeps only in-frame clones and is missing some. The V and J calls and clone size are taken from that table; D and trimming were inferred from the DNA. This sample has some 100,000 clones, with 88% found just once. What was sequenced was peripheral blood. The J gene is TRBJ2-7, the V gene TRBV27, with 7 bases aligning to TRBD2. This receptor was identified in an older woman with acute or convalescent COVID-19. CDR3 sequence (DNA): TGTGCCAGCAGTTTAGGGGCTAGCGGACATTACGAGCAGTACTTC. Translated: CASSLGASGHYEQYF.